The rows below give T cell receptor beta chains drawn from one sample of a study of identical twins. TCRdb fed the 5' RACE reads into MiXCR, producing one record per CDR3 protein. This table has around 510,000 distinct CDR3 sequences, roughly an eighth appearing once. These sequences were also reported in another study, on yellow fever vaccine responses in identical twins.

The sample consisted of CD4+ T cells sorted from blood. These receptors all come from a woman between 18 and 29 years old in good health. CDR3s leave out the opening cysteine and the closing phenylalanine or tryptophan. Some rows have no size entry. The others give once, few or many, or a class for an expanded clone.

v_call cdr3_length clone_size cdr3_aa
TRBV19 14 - ASSVTSGANTGELF
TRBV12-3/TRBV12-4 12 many ASSWRSSSYEQY
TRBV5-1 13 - ASSSAGQGLGEQY
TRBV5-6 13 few ASLRQGGSTDTQY
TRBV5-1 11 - ASRIGQAYGYT
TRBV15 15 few ATSTYKQGIGNSPLH
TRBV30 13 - AWRASGQKQETQY
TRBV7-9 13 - ASSLEGRSGQEQY
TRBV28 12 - ASRLAVDSGELF
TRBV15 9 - ATSVTETQY
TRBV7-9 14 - ASSLASGKASGELF